This T cell receptor beta chain comes out of a study of T cells in tuberculosis. General study results and limits: Smaller alpha distances in active tuberculosis partly reflected shorter CDR3-alpha lengths. Using the GMM-specific repertoire gave nearly 90% accuracy versus about 70% with motifs.

Only in-frame clones appear in the TCRdb table, and some are missing; sequencing was by immunoSEQ multiplex PCR. The top ten hold under 2% of the sample, which has some 41,000 clones, roughly 94% seen once. At study entry, adolescents had tuberculin skin tests and IGRA screening. Each clinical donor contributed on average about 100,000 T cells from unsorted cryopreserved PBMC. The length of the CDR3 is 14 residues. The V end was cut by 3 bases, the J end by 2 bases, with 10 bases between. The germline V gene encodes CDR1 LNHDA and CDR2 SQIVND (reference sequence). As to this clone: Its antigen is unknown.

The chain links TRBV19 to TRBJ1-1; TRBD1 is a possible D gene (5 bases). The clonotype was recovered from a donor aged 10-30 years with latent tuberculosis or without tuberculosis infection. Some clones in this sample may be carry-over from other donors' samples. Sequencing was done on a sample of PBMCs. The CDR3: CASSIRQGNTEAFF. CDR3 coding DNA: TGTGCCAGTAGTATCCGGCAGGGAAACACTGAAGCTTTCTTT.